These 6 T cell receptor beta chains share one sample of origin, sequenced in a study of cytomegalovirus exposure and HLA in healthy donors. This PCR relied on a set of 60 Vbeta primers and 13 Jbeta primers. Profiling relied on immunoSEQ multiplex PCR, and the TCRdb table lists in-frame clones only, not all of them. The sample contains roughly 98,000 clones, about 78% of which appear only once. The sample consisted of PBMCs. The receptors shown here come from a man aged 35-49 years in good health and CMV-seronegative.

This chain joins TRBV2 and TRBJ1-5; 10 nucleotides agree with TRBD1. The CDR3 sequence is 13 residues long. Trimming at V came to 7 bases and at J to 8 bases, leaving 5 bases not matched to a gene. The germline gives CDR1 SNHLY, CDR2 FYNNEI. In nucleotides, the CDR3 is TGTGCCAGCAACCGGGACAGGGGAGAGCCCCAGCATTTT. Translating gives CASNRDRGEPQHF.

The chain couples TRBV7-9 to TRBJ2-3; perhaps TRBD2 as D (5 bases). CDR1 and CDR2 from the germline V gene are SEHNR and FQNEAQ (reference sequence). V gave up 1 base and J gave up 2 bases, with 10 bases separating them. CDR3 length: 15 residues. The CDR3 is CASSLDSGITDTQYF. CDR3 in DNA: TGTGCCAGCAGCTTAGACTCGGGGATCACAGATACGCAGTATTTT.

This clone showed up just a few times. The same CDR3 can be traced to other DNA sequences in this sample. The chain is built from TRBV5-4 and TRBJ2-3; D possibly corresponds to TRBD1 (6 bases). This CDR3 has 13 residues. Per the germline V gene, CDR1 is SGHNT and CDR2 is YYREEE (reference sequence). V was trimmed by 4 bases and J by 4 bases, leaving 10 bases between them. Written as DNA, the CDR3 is TGTGCCAGCAGCCTATCAGGGGCAGATACGCAGTATTTT. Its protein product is CASSLSGADTQYF.

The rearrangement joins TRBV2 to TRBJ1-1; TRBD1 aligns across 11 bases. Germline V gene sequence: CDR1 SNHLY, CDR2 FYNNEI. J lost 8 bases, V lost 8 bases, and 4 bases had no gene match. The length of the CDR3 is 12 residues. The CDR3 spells CASGGDRGEAFF. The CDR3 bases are TGTGCCAGCGGTGGGGACAGGGGGGAAGCTTTCTTT.

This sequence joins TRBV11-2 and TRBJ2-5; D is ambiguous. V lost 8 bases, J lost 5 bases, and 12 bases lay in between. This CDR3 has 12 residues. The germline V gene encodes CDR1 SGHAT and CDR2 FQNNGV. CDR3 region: CASGDLWETQYF. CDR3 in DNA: TGTGCCAGCGGAGACCTCTGGGAGACCCAGTACTTC.

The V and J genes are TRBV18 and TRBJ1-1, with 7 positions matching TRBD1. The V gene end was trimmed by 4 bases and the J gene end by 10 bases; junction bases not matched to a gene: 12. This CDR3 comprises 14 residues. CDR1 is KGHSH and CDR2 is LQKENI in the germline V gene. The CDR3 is CASSQGIRGRGAFF. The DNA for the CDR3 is TGTGCCAGCTCACAAGGAATTAGGGGGCGCGGAGCTTTCTTT. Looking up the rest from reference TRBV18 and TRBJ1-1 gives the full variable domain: NAGVMQNPRHLVRRRGQEARLRCSPMKGHSHVYWYRQLPEEGLKFMVYLQKENIIDESGMPKERFSAEFPKEGPSILRIQQVVRGDSAAYFCASSQGIRGRGAFFGQGTRLTVV.